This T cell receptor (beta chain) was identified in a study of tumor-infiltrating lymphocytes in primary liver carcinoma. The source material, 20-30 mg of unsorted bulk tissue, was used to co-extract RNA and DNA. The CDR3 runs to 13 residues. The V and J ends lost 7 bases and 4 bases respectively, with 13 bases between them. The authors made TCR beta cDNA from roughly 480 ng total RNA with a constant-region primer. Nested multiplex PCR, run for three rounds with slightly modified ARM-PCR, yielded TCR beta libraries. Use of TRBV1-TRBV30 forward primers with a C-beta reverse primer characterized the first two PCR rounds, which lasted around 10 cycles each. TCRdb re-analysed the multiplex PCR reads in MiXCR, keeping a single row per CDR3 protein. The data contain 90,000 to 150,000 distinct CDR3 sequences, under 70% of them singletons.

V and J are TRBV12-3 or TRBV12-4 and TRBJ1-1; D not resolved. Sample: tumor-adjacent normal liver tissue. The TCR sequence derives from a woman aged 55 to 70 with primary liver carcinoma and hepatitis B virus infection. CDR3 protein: CASNRPGSTEAFF. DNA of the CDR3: TGTGCCAGCAACAGACCCGGGAGCACTGAAGCTTTCTTT.